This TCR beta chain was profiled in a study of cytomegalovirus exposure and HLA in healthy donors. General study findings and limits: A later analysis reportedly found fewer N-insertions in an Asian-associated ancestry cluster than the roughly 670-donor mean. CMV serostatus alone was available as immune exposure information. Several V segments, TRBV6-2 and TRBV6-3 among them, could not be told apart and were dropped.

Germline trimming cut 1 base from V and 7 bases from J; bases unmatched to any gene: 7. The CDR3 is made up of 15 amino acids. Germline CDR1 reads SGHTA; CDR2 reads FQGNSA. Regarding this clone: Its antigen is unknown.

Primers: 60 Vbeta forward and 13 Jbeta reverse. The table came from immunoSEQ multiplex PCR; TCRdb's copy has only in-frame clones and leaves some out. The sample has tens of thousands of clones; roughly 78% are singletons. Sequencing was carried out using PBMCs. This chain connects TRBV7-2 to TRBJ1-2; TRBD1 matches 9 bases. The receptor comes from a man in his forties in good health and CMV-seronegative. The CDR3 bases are TGTGCCAGCAGCTTAGAGGGCGGGACAGGGCCTGGCTACACCTTC. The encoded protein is CASSLEGGTGPGYTF.